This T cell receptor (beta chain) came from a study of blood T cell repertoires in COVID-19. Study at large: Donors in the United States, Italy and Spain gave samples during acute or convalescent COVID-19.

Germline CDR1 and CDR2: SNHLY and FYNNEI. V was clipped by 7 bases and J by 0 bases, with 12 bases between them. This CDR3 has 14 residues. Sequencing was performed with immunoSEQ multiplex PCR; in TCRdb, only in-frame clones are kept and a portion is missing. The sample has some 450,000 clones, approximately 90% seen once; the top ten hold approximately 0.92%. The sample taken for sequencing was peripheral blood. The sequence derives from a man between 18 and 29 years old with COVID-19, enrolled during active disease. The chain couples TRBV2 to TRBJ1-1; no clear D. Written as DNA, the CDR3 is TGTGCCAGCACTCGGTCCCGGTTGAACACTGAAGCTTTCTTT. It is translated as CASTRSRLNTEAFF.